The 22 T cell receptor beta chains given below trace back to one sample, sequenced in a study of T cell changes during pregnancy in multiple sclerosis. Assay used: immunoSEQ multiplex PCR; TCRdb lists only in-frame clones, some missing. The sample gives about 64,000 clones, 90% of which show up once; roughly 2.1% is in the top ten. Sequences were derived from peripheral blood, sampled in the second trimester of pregnancy. Receptors were obtained from a female donor in good health, enrolled as a control in a pregnancy study.

This clone was detected only a few times. This sequence joins TRBV5-1 and TRBJ1-5, with TRBD1 matching over 11 bases. Trimming at V came to 5 bases and at J to 5 bases, leaving 6 bases not matched to a gene. Germline V lookup: CDR1 SGHRS, CDR2 YFSETQ. This CDR3 is built from 15 residues. The CDR3 DNA reads TGCGCCAGCAGTGTAGGACAGGGGGCTTATCAGCCCCAGCATTTT. It codes for CASSVGQGAYQPQHF.

This clone appeared a single time. V gene TRBV28 combines with J gene TRBJ2-3; TRBD2 matches 7 bases. The CDR3 is made up of 15 amino acids. J lost 8 bases, V lost 5 bases, and 13 bases had no gene match. Germline-derived CDR1 and CDR2 are MDHEN and SYDVKM. CDR3 loop: CASSPLGGGYITQYF. As DNA, the CDR3 is TGTGCCAGCAGTCCCCTGGGGGGGGGTTATATTACGCAGTATTTT.

The V call is TRBV28, the J call TRBJ1-2, with D uncertain. The CDR3 spans 12 residues. Trimming stripped 11 bases from V and 7 bases from J, with 17 bases between. Germline V gene sequence: CDR1 MDHEN, CDR2 SYDVKM. In DNA, the CDR3 is TGTGCCGCTTGCGGGTTTATTCGTGGCTACACCTTC. This gives the protein CAACGFIRGYTF.

The chain employs TRBV10-1 and TRBJ2-7; D might be TRBD2 (6 bases). Germline lookup yields CDR1 WNHNN and CDR2 SYGVQD (reference sequence). The CDR3 covers 15 residues. V lost 0 bases and J 2 bases, leaving 11 bases between the germline ends. The CDR3 loop reads CASSESSSDTYEQYF. DNA for the CDR3: TGCGCCAGCAGTGAGTCGTCTAGCGACACCTACGAGCAGTACTTC.

The chain joins TRBV5-1 to TRBJ1-1; 11 bases agree with TRBD1. This CDR3 spans 13 amino acids. J lost 7 bases, V lost 4 bases, and 3 bases had no gene match. CDR1 and CDR2 (germline): SGHRS, YFSETQ. The CDR3: CASSPGTGGEAFF. The CDR3 region has the DNA TGCGCCAGCAGCCCCGGGACAGGGGGTGAAGCTTTCTTT.

The chain uses TRBV28 and TRBJ1-4, with a tentative D call TRBD1 (6 bases). The CDR3 sequence is 16 residues long. Germline-derived CDR1 and CDR2 are MDHEN and SYDVKM. Trimming cost V 6 bases and J 5 bases, with 19 bases left between them. For the CDR3, the DNA is TGTGCCAGCAGCTCCTGGGGGGAGGGGGGAAATGAAAAACTGTTTTTT. Amino acid sequence: CASSSWGEGGNEKLFF.

This chain links TRBV2 with TRBJ2-7, with TRBD2 matching 7 bases. The V and J ends lost 3 bases and 0 bases, in that order; junction bases with no gene match: 2. Germline V gene lookup returns CDR1 SNHLY and CDR2 FYNNEI. This CDR3 is 14 amino acids long. CDR3 DNA sequence: TGTGCCAGCAGTGAGCGGGAGTTCTCCTACGAGCAGTACTTC. Its protein product is CASSEREFSYEQYF.

The chain combines TRBV7-9 with TRBJ2-7; D remains unclear. The germline gives CDR1 SEHNR, CDR2 FQNEAQ (reference sequence). Trimming cost V 2 bases and J 2 bases, with 10 bases left between them. The CDR3 contains 14 residues. The CDR3 nucleotides are TGTGCCAGCAGCTTAAGGTACAGCCCCTACGAGCAGTACTTC. Encoded protein: CASSLRYSPYEQYF.

V gene TRBV27 combines with J gene TRBJ2-1; D call uncertain. V gave up 4 bases and J gave up 7 bases, with 11 bases separating them. This CDR3 spans 13 amino acids. Germline CDR1 is MNHEY and CDR2 is SMNVEV (reference sequence). The CDR3 loop reads CASSYAQANEQFF. The CDR3 nucleotides are TGTGCCAGCAGTTACGCCCAGGCTAATGAGCAGTTCTTC.

V usage is TRBV2 and J usage is TRBJ1-1; TRBD1 is a possible D gene (5 bases). The CDR3 covers 14 residues. Germline V gives CDR1 SNHLY, CDR2 FYNNEI. Trimming removed 10 bases from V and 6 bases from J, with 21 bases in between. The CDR3 bases are TGTGCCATCTTGGGGGGGTACGGCGTACCTGAAGCTTTCTTT. Residues: CAILGGYGVPEAFF.

The genes are TRBV30 and TRBJ2-3; D is ambiguous. The V gene lost 0 bases and the J gene lost 6 bases, with 10 bases spanning the gap. There are 13 residues in the CDR3. Germline lookup yields CDR1 GTSNPN and CDR2 SVGIG (reference sequence). The CDR3 here is CAWSVRSRDTQYF. In DNA form, the CDR3 reads TGTGCCTGGAGTGTAAGAAGTCGGGATACGCAGTATTTT.

CDR3 amino acids: CASSAGQGSFYEQYF. DNA for the CDR3: TGTGCCAGCAGCGCTGGGCAGGGAAGCTTCTACGAGCAGTACTTC. The chain recombines TRBV5-5 with TRBJ2-7; D is possibly TRBD1 (5 bases). There are 15 residues in the CDR3. V lost 4 bases to trimming and J lost 3 bases, with 17 bases between them. Per germline, CDR1 SGHKS and CDR2 YYEKEE (reference sequence).

The gene calls are TRBV27 and TRBJ2-3, with TRBD2 matching 10 bases. The germline gives CDR1 MNHEY, CDR2 SMNVEV (reference sequence). Trimming cost V 5 bases and J 6 bases; bases outside gene matches: 26. The CDR3 sequence is 21 residues long. The DNA for the CDR3 is TGTGCCAGCAGTCCCCGACGTCACGATAGCGGGGGGTCCCCTAAAACTGATACGCAGTATTTT. Its translation: CASSPRRHDSGGSPKTDTQYF.

CDR3 nucleotides: TGTGCCAGCAGTTTAGCCACTAGCAAGAGGGAGAATGAGCAGTTCTTC. As protein: CASSLATSKRENEQFF. The chain is built from TRBV27 and TRBJ2-1; D is possibly TRBD2 (6 bases). CDR3 size: 16 residues. V lost 2 bases to trimming and J lost 7 bases, with 18 bases between them. The V gene's germline CDR1 is MNHEY and CDR2 SMNVEV (reference sequence).

The V and J genes are TRBV10-1 and TRBJ1-6, with TRBD1 as a possible D gene (5 bases). CDR1 and CDR2 (germline): WNHNN, SYGVQD (reference sequence). The CDR3 totals 16 residues. V lost 10 bases, J lost 5 bases, and 21 bases lay in between. The CDR3: CATRGTPDLNNSPLHF. CDR3 nucleotides: TGCGCCACCCGGGGGACGCCAGACCTTAATAATTCACCCCTCCACTTT.

The V and J genes are TRBV2 and TRBJ2-4, with a weak D call TRBD1 (5 bases). CDR1 is SNHLY and CDR2 is FYNNEI in the germline V gene. The CDR3 covers 15 residues. V was cut by 7 bases and J by 4 bases, with 17 bases left in between. The CDR3 protein is CASTPSLAGKNIQYF. DNA of the CDR3: TGTGCCAGCACCCCTTCCCTGGCAGGGAAAAACATTCAGTACTTC.

The rearrangement uses TRBV5-4 and TRBJ2-5, with 9 nucleotides matching TRBD1. Germline lookup yields CDR1 SGHNT and CDR2 YYREEE (reference sequence). CDR3 length equals 15 residues. V shed 5 bases and J 4 bases; nucleotides not matched to a gene: 9. For the CDR3, the DNA is TGTGCCAGCAGTCCCCAGGGACAGGGAATAGAGACCCAGTACTTC. It is translated as CASSPQGQGIETQYF.

The CDR3 is CASSSRGVWPQHF. In DNA, the CDR3 is TGTGCCAGCAGCTCCCGGGGGGTATGGCCCCAGCATTTT. This chain uses TRBV7-2 with TRBJ1-5; TRBD1 might be the D (5 bases). Germline values: CDR1 SGHTA, CDR2 FQGNSA. The ends were cut back, 4 bases at V and 9 bases at J, with 13 bases in the middle. The CDR3 length is 13 residues.

V and J are TRBV27 and TRBJ2-7; D is unclear. Germline V CDR1 and CDR2: MNHEY, SMNVEV (reference sequence). The V and J ends lost 5 bases and 0 bases respectively, with 5 bases between them. This CDR3 region has 12 residues. The CDR3 DNA follows: TGTGCCAGCAGTCCTAACTCCTACGAGCAGTACTTC. This encodes CASSPNSYEQYF.

In its sample, this clone was seen once. This chain uses TRBV5-7 with TRBJ1-5; 8 nucleotides agree with TRBD1. TRBV5-7 is identified as an open reading frame with a role that is uncertain. The CDR3 is 18 amino acids. Unmatched junction bases numbered 17, after V lost 9 bases and J lost 0 bases. In DNA, the CDR3 is TGTGCCACCAATGAGACAGGGGCAAATAGTTATAGCAATCAGCCCCAGCATTTT. Amino acids: CATNETGANSYSNQPQHF.

This clone was recorded only once. The rearrangement joins TRBV27 to TRBJ2-5; D is perhaps TRBD2 (6 bases). CDR3 length: 17 amino acids. Germline V gives CDR1 MNHEY, CDR2 SMNVEV (reference sequence). With 2 bases removed from V and 2 bases from J, the gap between germline ends came to 18 bases. The CDR3 region has the DNA TGTGCCAGCAGTTTAGGGGGTGTGGTTGGAGGGCAAGAGACCCAGTACTTC. Its protein is CASSLGGVVGGQETQYF.

This rearrangement joins TRBV19 to TRBJ2-7; 7 positions match TRBD1. Unmatched junction bases numbered 6, after V lost 5 bases and J lost 2 bases. The CDR3 spans 14 residues. CDR1 and CDR2 (germline): LNHDA, SQIVND (reference sequence). CDR3 nucleotides: TGTGCCAGTAGTGAGGACAGGCCGCCCTACGAGCAGTACTTC. Amino acids: CASSEDRPPYEQYF.